The 23 T cell receptor beta chains in this list originate from one sample, sequenced in a study of TIL therapy for anti-PD-1-resistant metastatic lung cancer. The libraries were made with immunoSEQ v3. Data came from immunoSEQ multiplex PCR; TCRdb stores just in-frame clones and leaves some out. In the table there are about 60,000 clones, 69% of which are singletons. Regarding time point: pre-treatment sample, taken before nivolumab and TIL therapy. Specimen: blood, collected at baseline. The receptors here all came from a person between 25 and 79 years old with non-small cell lung cancer.

V usage is TRBV30 and J usage is TRBJ2-7; D remains unclear. Trimming cost V 6 bases and J 3 bases, with 15 bases left between them. Per the germline V gene, CDR1 is GTSNPN and CDR2 is SVGIG (reference sequence). The CDR3 totals 13 residues. This chain's CDR3 is CACSTRYGYEQYF. The CDR3 bases are TGTGCCTGTAGTACGAGGTACGGCTACGAGCAGTACTTC.

This rearrangement joins TRBV29-1 to TRBJ2-3, with 8 bases lining up with TRBD2. This CDR3 has 14 amino acids. Germline CDR1 is SQVTM and CDR2 is ANQGSEA. J gave up 5 bases and V 4 bases, and 8 bases lay outside the gene matches. The CDR3 DNA is TGCAGCGTTGTCGGCGGGGGGTTAGGAGATACGCAGTATTTT. It specifies CSVVGGGLGDTQYF.

The CDR3 bases are TGCGCCAGCAGCCAACTGGGCGGGAAAAACAATGAGCAGTTCTTC. This translates into CASSQLGGKNNEQFF. The chain is built from TRBV4-1 and TRBJ2-1; possibly TRBD2 for D (6 bases). The CDR3 contains 15 residues. Trimming pared 2 bases from V and 5 bases from J, leaving 13 bases between. Per germline, CDR1 MGHRA and CDR2 YSYEKL.

The chain carries TRBV11-2 and TRBJ2-2; the match to TRBD2 covers 10 bases. The CDR3 has 14 amino acids. Trimming took 5 bases from V and 8 from J; bases not matched to a gene: 5. Germline CDR1 is SGHAT and CDR2 is FQNNGV. DNA of the CDR3: TGTGCCAGCAGCCATAGCGGGGGGTCAGGGGAGCTGTTTTTT. Its protein product is CASSHSGGSGELFF.

J is TRBJ1-4 and V is TRBV5-1, with 7 bases lining up with TRBD1. V lost 2 bases to trimming and J lost 8 bases; unmatched junction nucleotides: 9. The CDR3 spans 15 residues. Germline V gene lookup returns CDR1 SGHRS and CDR2 YFSETQ. The CDR3 sequence: CASSLEGGAGEKLFF. Here the CDR3 DNA reads TGCGCCAGCAGCTTAGAAGGGGGCGCAGGCGAAAAACTGTTTTTT.

The chain uses TRBV14 and TRBJ1-4; D unresolved. From germline, CDR1 is SGHDN and CDR2 FVKESK. Trimming took 1 base from V and 6 from J, leaving 6 bases between them. The CDR3 has 13 amino acids. CDR3 coding DNA: TGTGCCAGCAGCCAAGCTTGGGATGAAAAACTGTTTTTT. This translates into CASSQAWDEKLFF. Full variable domain (missing parts from reference TRBV14 and TRBJ1-4): EAGVTQFPSHSVIEKGQTVTLRCDPISGHDNLYWYRRVMGKEIKFLLHFVKESKQDESGMPNNRFLAERTGGTYSTLKVQPAELEDSGVYFCASSQAWDEKLFFGSGTQLSVL.

This chain links TRBV28 with TRBJ1-3; D not resolved. CDR3 length: 13 amino acids. CDR1 is MDHEN, CDR2 SYDVKM, per germline. The V gene lost 3 bases and the J gene lost 4 bases, with 7 bases spanning the gap. The CDR3 region has the DNA TGTGCCAGCAGTTTTGTAAACGGAAACACCATATATTTT. Amino acids: CASSFVNGNTIYF.

The chain links TRBV11-2 to TRBJ2-7; D perhaps matches TRBD2 (5 bases). V was clipped by 1 base and J by 5 bases, with 12 bases between them. Germline CDR1 SGHAT, CDR2 FQNNGV. The CDR3 length is 14 residues. The CDR3 sequence: CASSLGTAGDEQYF. The DNA of the CDR3 is TGTGCCAGCAGCTTAGGGACTGCTGGAGACGAGCAGTACTTC.

The rearrangement joins TRBV27 to TRBJ2-3; D may be TRBD1 or TRBD2 (5 bases each). This CDR3 spans 17 amino acids. Looked up from germline, CDR1 is MNHEY and CDR2 is SMNVEV (reference sequence). Trimming removed 1 base from V and 4 bases from J, with 18 bases in between. CDR3 amino acids: CASSLLSAERGSDTQYF. DNA for the CDR3: TGTGCCAGCAGTTTATTGTCAGCGGAAAGGGGCTCAGATACGCAGTATTTT.

This rearrangement joins TRBV10-3 to TRBJ2-1; D call uncertain. The CDR3 runs to 13 residues. V lost 4 bases and J 5 bases, leaving 9 bases between the germline ends. Germline V gene lookup returns CDR1 ENHRY and CDR2 SYGVKD. CDR3 nucleotide sequence: TGTGCCATCAGTGGTGGGTTGAACAATGAGCAGTTCTTC. Translation: CAISGGLNNEQFF.

The chain recombines TRBV7-9 with TRBJ1-1; no clear D. In germline, CDR1 is SEHNR, CDR2 FQNEAQ (reference sequence). V was shortened by 4 bases and J by 5 bases, with 11 bases between the two germline ends. This CDR3 has 13 amino acids. The CDR3 DNA follows: TGTGCCAGCAGCTCCTCCGGGTGGACTGAAGCTTTCTTT. It encodes CASSSSGWTEAFF.

V is TRBV11-2 and J is TRBJ1-1; D uncertain. The germline gives CDR1 SGHAT, CDR2 FQNNGV. The ends were cut back, 3 bases at V and 1 base at J, with 0 bases in the middle. This CDR3 has 11 amino acids. CDR3 DNA sequence: TGTGCCAGCAGCTTGAACACTGAAGCTTTCTTT. Translated: CASSLNTEAFF.

This clone was seen a handful of times. V is TRBV5-4 and J is TRBJ1-2; 7 bases match TRBD1. The CDR3 has 12 amino acids. Germline assignment: CDR1 SGHNT and CDR2 YYREEE (reference sequence). The V segment lost 4 bases and the J segment 10 bases; nucleotides outside the gene matches: 7. Here the CDR3 reads CASSGGQIPYTF. The DNA of the CDR3 is TGTGCCAGCAGCGGGGGACAGATTCCCTACACCTTC.

The V call is TRBV7-6, the J call TRBJ2-2; D is undetermined. CDR3 size: 13 residues. V lost 5 bases, J lost 4 bases, and 8 bases lay in between. Germline V gives CDR1 SGHVS, CDR2 FNYEAQ. As DNA, the CDR3 is TGTGCCAGCAGCCCAGTTAGCACCGGGGAGCTGTTTTTT. Translation: CASSPVSTGELFF.

Comment on this clone: The junction and the germline gene differ at one end; a read error may be behind it. CDR3 region: CARSASGGTDTQYF. CDR3 DNA sequence: TGTGCCAGAAGTGCTTCGGGGGGCACAGATACGCAGTATTTT. The rearrangement links TRBV2 to TRBJ2-3, with D possibly being TRBD2 (6 bases). Germline lookup yields CDR1 SNHLY and CDR2 FYNNEI. The length of the CDR3 is 14 residues. Supplemented by reference TRBV2 and TRBJ2-3, the full variable domain reads EPEVTQTPSHQVTQMGQEVILRCVPISNHLYFYWYRQILGQKVEFLVSFYNNEISEKSEIFDDQFSVERPDGSNFTLKIRSTKLEDSAMYFCARSASGGTDTQYFGPGTRLTVL.

The chain uses TRBV7-6 and TRBJ2-6; 7 bases fit TRBD2. The CDR3 has 17 residues. Germline-derived CDR1 and CDR2 are SGHVS and FNYEAQ. V trimming: 0 bases; J trimming: 2 bases; junction bases outside the gene matches: 4. The chain's CDR3 is CASSLAPAGAGANVLTF. The CDR3 region has the DNA TGTGCCAGCAGCTTAGCGCCGGCGGGGGCTGGGGCCAACGTCCTGACTTTC.

This clone was seen more than once but under ten times. J is TRBJ1-5 and V is TRBV6-1, with D possibly TRBD1 on 6 matching bases. This CDR3 is 14 amino acids long. The V end lost 6 bases, the J end lost 2 bases, and 11 bases lay between the germline ends. The germline gives CDR1 MNHNS, CDR2 SASEGT. The CDR3 reads CASRGGLGNQPQHF. The CDR3 coding sequence is TGTGCCAGCAGGGGGGGCCTGGGCAATCAGCCCCAGCATTTT.

The chain has TRBV5-1 and TRBJ1-1; TRBD1 matches 8 bases. Germline values: CDR1 SGHRS, CDR2 YFSETQ. The CDR3 has 13 residues. The trim removed 3 bases at V and 4 bases at J, leaving 2 bases unmatched. The CDR3 DNA reads TGCGCCAGCAGCTGGACAGGGACCACTGAAGCTTTCTTT. Protein product: CASSWTGTTEAFF.

The chain links TRBV7-9 to TRBJ2-2; no definite D call. The CDR3 has 16 amino acids. V lost 6 bases, J lost 2 bases, and 16 bases lay in between. Per germline, CDR1 SEHNR and CDR2 FQNEAQ (reference sequence). As DNA, the CDR3 is TGTGCCAGCAGTTTCTCCCTATCGGGTAACACCGGGGAGCTGTTTTTT. It specifies CASSFSLSGNTGELFF.

DNA for the CDR3: TGTGCCAGCAGTGAATCAAACAGGGATCAGCCCCAGCATTTT. Its translation: CASSESNRDQPQHF. This chain uses TRBV6-1 with TRBJ1-5, with D tentatively TRBD1 (6 bases). CDR1 is MNHNS, CDR2 SASEGT, per germline. CDR3 length equals 14 residues. Trimming shortened V by 2 bases and J by 5 bases, and 10 bases separated the two germline ends.

This chain joins TRBV9 and TRBJ1-2, with D perhaps matching TRBD1 (5 bases). Germline V CDR1 and CDR2: SGDLS, YYNGEE. CDR3 size: 14 residues. Trimming took off 4 bases at V and 4 bases at J, with 14 bases between the two ends. The CDR3 loop reads CASSPGRGLYGYTF. The DNA of the CDR3 is TGTGCCAGCAGCCCAGGCCGGGGACTCTATGGCTACACCTTC.

The V gene is TRBV5-6, the J gene TRBJ2-5; 7 positions match TRBD2. The J segment lost 8 bases and the V segment lost 2 bases, leaving 12 bases of the junction unmatched. Per the germline V gene, CDR1 is SGHDT and CDR2 is YYEEEE. This CDR3 is 15 amino acids long. In DNA form, the CDR3 reads TGTGCCAGCAGCTTTGGCGGCAGGGACTATGTAACCCAGTACTTC. Translation gives CASSFGGRDYVTQYF.

V usage is TRBV27 and J usage is TRBJ2-7, with D perhaps TRBD1 (5 bases). V lost 2 bases and J lost 0, with 11 bases in between. The CDR3 has 15 amino acids. From germline, CDR1 is MNHEY and CDR2 SMNVEV (reference sequence). For the CDR3, the DNA is TGTGCCAGCAGTTTAGGGGCAGGTCTCTCCTACGAGCAGTACTTC. It specifies CASSLGAGLSYEQYF.